Below are 27 T cell receptor beta chains sequenced from a single sample in a study of regulatory T cells in long-lasting Graves disease. Time point reported: persistent/refractory GD, antithyroid drugs over 5 years with positive TRAb. The authors made the TCR library using RNA they extracted from PBMCs. Both iRepertoire HTBI primers and Arm-PCR of CDR3 regions were used to build the TCR beta libraries. Each CDR3 protein is one row after TCRdb ran MiXCR on the multiplex PCR reads. The repertoire has 350,000 to 500,000 distinct CDR3 sequences, 21% of them found once; the top ten carry over 11%. The source material was peripheral blood mononuclear cells (PBMCs), sampled when the disease was refractory, from a patient treated with antithyroid drugs. These receptors were obtained from a female donor with Graves disease.

The chain links TRBV7-9 to TRBJ1-1, with 7 positions matching TRBD1. V trimming: 5 bases; J trimming: 11 bases; junction bases outside the gene matches: 8. Germline-derived CDR1 and CDR2 are SEHNR and FQNEAQ (reference sequence). This CDR3 contains 12 residues. CDR3 in amino acids: CASSPHRQGAFF. CDR3 DNA sequence: TGTGCCAGCAGCCCCCACCGACAGGGTGCTTTCTTT. The full variable domain, with the rest looked up from reference TRBV7-9 and TRBJ1-1, is DTGVSQNPRHKITKRGQNVTFRCDPISEHNRLYWYRQTLGQGPEFLTYFQNEAQLEKSRLLSDRFSAERPKGSFSTLEIQRTEQGDSAMYLCASSPHRQGAFFGQGTRLTVV.

Ten or more counts support this clonotype. The chain has TRBV2 and TRBJ2-5; 9 bases line up with TRBD1. Germline V lookup: CDR1 SNHLY, CDR2 FYNNEI. The CDR3 is 16 amino acids. V dropped 7 bases and J dropped 3; count of bases not matched to a gene: 12. CDR3 nucleotides: TGTGCCAGCACGGGACAGGGATTCTCCACAAAAGAGACCCAGTACTTC. Translation: CASTGQGFSTKETQYF.

The V and J genes are TRBV5-1 and TRBJ2-3, with D maybe TRBD1 (5 bases). The CDR3 is made up of 12 amino acids. Germline CDR1 reads SGHRS; CDR2 reads YFSETQ. V was pared by 5 bases and J by 6 bases, with 10 bases between. The CDR3 DNA is TGCGCCAGCAGTCGGACACGGGATACGCAGTATTTT. Protein product: CASSRTRDTQYF.

This clonotype was recorded at least ten times. This rearrangement joins TRBV20-1 to TRBJ1-1, with TRBD1 matching 10 bases. The CDR3 spans 14 residues. The V and J ends lost 3 bases and 5 bases, in that order; junction bases with no gene match: 6. The germline CDR1 and CDR2 sequences are DFQATT and SNEGSKA (reference sequence). CDR3 DNA: TGCAGTGCTAGGGACAGGGGGACTAGGACTGAAGCTTTCTTT. Its translation: CSARDRGTRTEAFF.

This clonotype was picked up many times. This chain uses TRBV2 with TRBJ2-3, with D unclear. There are 13 residues in the CDR3. Trimming cost V 8 bases and J 0 bases, with 9 bases left between them. CDR1 is SNHLY, CDR2 FYNNEI, per germline. CDR3 bases: TGTGCCAGCCGCGGTATAAGCACAGATACGCAGTATTTT. Its translation is CASRGISTDTQYF.

This clonotype has a count of ten or more. The rearrangement joins TRBV27 to TRBJ1-2; 7 positions agree with TRBD1. CDR1 and CDR2 from the germline V gene are MNHEY and SMNVEV (reference sequence). The V segment lost 7 bases and the J segment 8 bases; nucleotides outside the gene matches: 10. CDR3 length: 13 amino acids. The CDR3 DNA sequence: TGTGCCAGCACCTCAACAGGGGTTGGGGGCTACACCTTC. Its protein product is CASTSTGVGGYTF.

This chain uses TRBV10-2 with TRBJ2-2, with 10 bases identical to TRBD2. J gave up 5 bases and V 6 bases, and 6 bases lay outside the gene matches. This CDR3 is 15 amino acids long. CDR1 WSHSY and CDR2 SAAADI come from the germline V gene. CDR3 amino acids: CASSAAGGGTGELFF. The CDR3 DNA is TGCGCCAGCAGCGCAGCGGGAGGGGGGACCGGGGAGCTGTTTTTT.

Many counts were recorded for this clonotype. J is TRBJ2-5 and V is TRBV7-2; D is possibly TRBD1 (5 bases). Germline CDR1 SGHTA, CDR2 FQGNSA. CDR3 length equals 15 residues. V lost 3 bases, J lost 1 base, and 12 bases lay in between. This CDR3 reads CASSFGRAFQETQYF. The CDR3 coding sequence is TGTGCCAGCAGCTTTGGCAGGGCCTTCCAAGAGACCCAGTACTTC.

The chain is built from TRBV20-1 and TRBJ2-3; weak D call: TRBD1 (6 bases). CDR1 and CDR2 from the germline V gene are DFQATT and SNEGSKA (reference sequence). With 3 bases removed from V and 2 bases from J, the gap between germline ends came to 12 bases. CDR3 size: 14 residues. The CDR3: CSASGGPLTDTQYF. CDR3 bases: TGCAGTGCTAGTGGGGGCCCCCTCACAGATACGCAGTATTTT.

CDR3 coding DNA: TGTGCCAGTAGTATCCCGCCCTGCTGTGCCCCGGGGAGCTCCTACAATGAGCAGTTCTTC. Residues: CASSIPPCCAPGSSYNEQFF. This chain connects TRBV19 to TRBJ2-1; a possible D gene is TRBD2 (5 bases). This CDR3 is built from 20 residues. The germline V gene has CDR1 LNHDA and CDR2 SQIVND (reference sequence). The ends were cut back, 3 bases at V and 0 bases at J, with 24 bases in the middle.

This clonotype has just a few counts. A much larger clonotype is one base distant, so this may be a read error. The rearrangement uses TRBV6-1 and TRBJ2-7; 9 positions agree with TRBD2. The V and J ends lost 8 bases and 2 bases, in that order; junction bases with no gene match: 4. The CDR3 length is 13 residues. Germline V gene sequence: CDR1 MNHNS, CDR2 SASEGT. Here the CDR3 reads CASQTSGAYEQYF. CDR3 bases: TGTGCCAGCCAGACTAGCGGAGCCTACGAGCAGTACTTC.

This clonotype was detected ten times or more. The chain uses TRBV28 and TRBJ2-7, with D possibly being TRBD1 or TRBD2 (7 bases each). Germline V gene data show CDR1 as MDHEN and CDR2 as SYDVKM. The CDR3 spans 16 residues. V gave up 2 bases and J gave up 5 bases, with 19 bases separating them. CDR3: CASSLPGQAGADEQYF. The CDR3 DNA reads TGTGCCAGCAGTTTACCAGGACAGGCGGGGGCCGACGAGCAGTACTTC.

The sample holds many counts of this clonotype. V usage is TRBV6-1 and J usage is TRBJ2-2; a possible D gene is TRBD1 (6 bases). There are 12 residues in the CDR3. The V gene's germline CDR1 is MNHNS and CDR2 SASEGT. Trimming left V 10 bases short and J 8 bases short, with 14 bases between. CDR3 DNA sequence: TGTGCCACACAGGGAGTTAGGGGGGAGCTGTTTTTT. The encoded protein is CATQGVRGELFF.

There are many counts of this clonotype. This chain connects TRBV27 to TRBJ2-7; tentatively, D is TRBD1 (5 bases). Between the trimmed V and J ends, which lost 5 bases and 3 bases, there was a span of 17 bases. The length of the CDR3 is 15 residues. Germline CDR1 and CDR2: MNHEY and SMNVEV (reference sequence). The CDR3 DNA is TGTGCCAGCAGTGCTCCAGGGTTATCCTTCTACGAGCAGTACTTC. This codes for CASSAPGLSFYEQYF.

This chain connects TRBV28 to TRBJ1-2, with 8 bases that match TRBD1. Looked up from germline, CDR1 is MDHEN and CDR2 is SYDVKM. The V gene end was trimmed by 7 bases and the J gene end by 8 bases; junction bases not matched to a gene: 6. The CDR3 is made up of 12 amino acids. The CDR3 reads CASTSTGEGYTF. The CDR3 DNA follows: TGTGCCAGCACGTCGACAGGGGAAGGCTACACCTTC.

V usage is TRBV20-1 and J usage is TRBJ2-2, with D perhaps TRBD1 (5 bases). The CDR3 spans 15 residues. Trimming shortened V by 5 bases and J by 3 bases, and 16 bases separated the two germline ends. Germline V gene data show CDR1 as DFQATT and CDR2 as SNEGSKA (reference sequence). The CDR3 coding sequence is TGCAGTGCTCTCTCGGTTTCCAGGGACACCGGGGAGCTGTTTTTT. As protein: CSALSVSRDTGELFF.

This clonotype was counted only a few times. CDR3 nucleotide sequence: TGCGCCAGCAGCTTCGACAGGGTAGGGCCTGAAGCTTTCTTT. Its protein product is CASSFDRVGPEAFF. The chain carries TRBV5-1 and TRBJ1-1; 7 nucleotides agree with TRBD1. This CDR3 is built from 14 residues. Losses at the gene ends were 2 bases for V and 6 bases for J; bases not matched to a gene: 7. CDR1 is SGHRS, CDR2 YFSETQ, per germline.

This clonotype has ten or more counts. The J gene is TRBJ2-5, the V gene TRBV29-1, with 10 nucleotides matching TRBD1. This CDR3 region has 15 residues. Germline trimming cut 7 bases from V and 4 bases from J; bases unmatched to any gene: 12. Germline lookup yields CDR1 SQVTM and CDR2 ANQGSEA. In DNA, the CDR3 is TGCAGCGCTGGACAGGGGGGGTTTTACGGAGAGACCCAGTACTTC. Translated: CSAGQGGFYGETQYF.

This clonotype appeared many times. The chain recombines TRBV11-1 with TRBJ1-1; no clear D. Trimming cost V 5 bases and J 0 bases, with 16 bases left between them. This CDR3 comprises 16 residues. Germline V gives CDR1 SGHAT, CDR2 FQDESV (reference sequence). CDR3 amino acids: CASSPNWVRMNTEAFF. As DNA, the CDR3 is TGTGCCAGCAGCCCCAATTGGGTCAGAATGAACACTGAAGCTTTCTTT.

Many counts were recorded for this clonotype. The chain couples TRBV28 to TRBJ2-7; 7 bases align to TRBD2. There are 16 residues in the CDR3. The germline V gene has CDR1 MDHEN and CDR2 SYDVKM. V lost 5 bases, J lost 6 bases, and 16 bases stayed unmatched. CDR3 loop: CASSDIAGGRTSEQYF. Written as DNA, the CDR3 is TGTGCCAGCAGTGACATAGCGGGCGGGCGAACTTCCGAGCAGTACTTC.

About this clonotype itself: Just one base apart from a much larger clone, this may be a read error. V gene TRBV12-3 or TRBV12-4 combines with J gene TRBJ2-5, with TRBD2 matching 8 bases. The CDR3 is 14 amino acids. DNA for the CDR3: TGTGCCGGCAGGCGTGCGGGAGGTCCAGAGACCCAGTACTTC. Translation: CAGRRAGGPETQYF.

This clonotype was found a few times. V usage is TRBV27 and J usage is TRBJ2-6; TRBD2 agrees at 11 bases. There are 20 residues in the CDR3. CDR1 and CDR2 from the germline V gene are MNHEY and SMNVEV (reference sequence). V lost 2 bases to trimming and J lost 0 bases; unmatched junction nucleotides: 9. The CDR3 sequence is CASSLRYRLAGISGANVLTF. CDR3 nucleotide sequence: TGTGCCAGCAGTTTAAGGTACAGACTAGCGGGGATCTCTGGGGCCAACGTCCTGACTTTC.

This clonotype was observed at least ten times. The rearrangement joins TRBV28 to TRBJ2-5; TRBD1 matches at 9 bases. Germline CDR1 is MDHEN and CDR2 is SYDVKM. V lost 5 bases, J lost 2 bases, and 6 bases stayed unmatched. The CDR3 spans 15 residues. In nucleotides, the CDR3 is TGTGCCAGCAGTGGCACCGGGACAGGGCAAGAGACCCAGTACTTC. Protein sequence: CASSGTGTGQETQYF.

The V gene is TRBV10-1, the J gene TRBJ2-3, with D unclear. CDR3 length equals 14 residues. Germline V CDR1 and CDR2: WNHNN, SYGVQD (reference sequence). Trimming left V 5 bases short and J 0 bases short, with 9 bases between. Written as DNA, the CDR3 is TGCGCCAGCAGTCACTCGTCTAGCACAGATACGCAGTATTTT. Protein sequence: CASSHSSSTDTQYF.

This clonotype appeared many times. The chain couples TRBV2 to TRBJ2-7, with TRBD2 identical over 8 bases. The germline V gene encodes CDR1 SNHLY and CDR2 FYNNEI. V shed 8 bases and J 6 bases; nucleotides not matched to a gene: 9. The CDR3 contains 13 residues. The CDR3 sequence is CASFGAGASEQYF. The DNA of the CDR3 is TGTGCCAGCTTCGGAGCGGGAGCTAGCGAGCAGTACTTC.

The rearrangement links TRBV7-2 to TRBJ2-5, with TRBD1 matching 8 bases. In germline, CDR1 is SGHTA, CDR2 FQGNSA. The CDR3 spans 14 residues. The trim removed 5 bases at V and 2 bases at J, leaving 4 bases unmatched. The CDR3 loop reads CASSPNRGQETQYF. CDR3 nucleotide sequence: TGTGCCAGCAGCCCGAACAGGGGGCAAGAGACCCAGTACTTC. Using reference TRBV7-2 and TRBJ2-5 for the parts outside the CDR3, the full variable domain is GAGVSQSPSNKVTEKGKDVELRCDPISGHTALYWYRQSLGQGLEFLIYFQGNSAPDKSGLPSDRFSAERTGGSVSTLTIQRTQQEDSAVYLCASSPNRGQETQYFGPGTRLLVL.

The chain links TRBV19 to TRBJ1-1, with 7 bases fitting TRBD1. V shed 5 bases and J 2 bases; nucleotides not matched to a gene: 8. This CDR3 has 15 amino acids. CDR1 is LNHDA, CDR2 SQIVND, per germline (reference sequence). CDR3 DNA: TGTGCCAGTAGTGCCTGGGACAGAAAAAACACTGAAGCTTTCTTT. Encoded protein: CASSAWDRKNTEAFF.